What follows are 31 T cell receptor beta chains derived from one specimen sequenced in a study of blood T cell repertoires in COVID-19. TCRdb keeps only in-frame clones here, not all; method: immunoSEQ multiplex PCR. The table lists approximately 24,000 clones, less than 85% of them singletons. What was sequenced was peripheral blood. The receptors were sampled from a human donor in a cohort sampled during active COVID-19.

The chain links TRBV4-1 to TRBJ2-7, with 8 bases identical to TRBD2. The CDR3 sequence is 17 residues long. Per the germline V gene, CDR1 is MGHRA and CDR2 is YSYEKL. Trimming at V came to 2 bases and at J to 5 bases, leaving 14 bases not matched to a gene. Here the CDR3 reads CASSQSGGPSGFHEQYF. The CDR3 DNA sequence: TGCGCCAGCAGCCAATCGGGAGGGCCTAGCGGGTTCCACGAGCAGTACTTC.

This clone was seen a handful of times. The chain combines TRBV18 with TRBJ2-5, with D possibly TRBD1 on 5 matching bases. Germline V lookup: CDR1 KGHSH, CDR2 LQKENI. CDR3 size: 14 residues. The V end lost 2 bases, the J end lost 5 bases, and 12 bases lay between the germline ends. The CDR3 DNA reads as TGTGCCAGCTCACCATACCCAGGGTGGGAGACCCAGTACTTC. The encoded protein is CASSPYPGWETQYF. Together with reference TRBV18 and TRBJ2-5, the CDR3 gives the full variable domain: NAGVMQNPRHLVRRRGQEARLRCSPMKGHSHVYWYRQLPEEGLKFMVYLQKENIIDESGMPKERFSAEFPKEGPSILRIQQVVRGDSAAYFCASSPYPGWETQYFGPGTRLLVL.

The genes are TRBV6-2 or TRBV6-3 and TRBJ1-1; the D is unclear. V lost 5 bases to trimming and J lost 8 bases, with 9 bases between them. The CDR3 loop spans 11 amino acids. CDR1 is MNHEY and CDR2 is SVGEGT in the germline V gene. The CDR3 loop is CASSIGPEAFF. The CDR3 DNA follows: TGTGCCAGCAGTATTGGGCCCGAAGCTTTCTTT.

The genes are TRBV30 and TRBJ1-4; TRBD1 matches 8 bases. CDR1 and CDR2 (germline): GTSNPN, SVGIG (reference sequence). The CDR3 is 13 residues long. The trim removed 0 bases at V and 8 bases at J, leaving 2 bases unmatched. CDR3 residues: CAWSVQGGEKLFF. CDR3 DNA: TGTGCCTGGAGTGTACAGGGGGGGGAAAAACTGTTTTTT.

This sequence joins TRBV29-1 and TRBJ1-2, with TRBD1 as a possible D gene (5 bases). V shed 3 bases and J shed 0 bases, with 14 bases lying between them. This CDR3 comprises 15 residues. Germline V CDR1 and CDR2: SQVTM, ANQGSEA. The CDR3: CSVDQGAKTNYGYTF. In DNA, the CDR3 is TGCAGCGTTGATCAAGGGGCGAAGACTAACTATGGCTACACCTTC.

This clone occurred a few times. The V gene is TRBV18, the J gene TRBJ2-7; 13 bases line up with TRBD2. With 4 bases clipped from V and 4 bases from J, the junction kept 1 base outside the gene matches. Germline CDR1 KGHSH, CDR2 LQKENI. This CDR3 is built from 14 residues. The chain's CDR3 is CASSRLAGGYEQYF. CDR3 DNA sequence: TGTGCCAGCTCACGACTAGCGGGGGGATACGAGCAGTACTTC.

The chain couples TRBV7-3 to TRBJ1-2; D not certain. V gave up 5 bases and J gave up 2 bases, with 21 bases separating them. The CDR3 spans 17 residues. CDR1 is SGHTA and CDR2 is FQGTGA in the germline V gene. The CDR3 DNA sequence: TGTGCCAGCAGCCCAATCTTTGGACGGAGGGTAAACTATGGCTACACCTTC. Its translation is CASSPIFGRRVNYGYTF.

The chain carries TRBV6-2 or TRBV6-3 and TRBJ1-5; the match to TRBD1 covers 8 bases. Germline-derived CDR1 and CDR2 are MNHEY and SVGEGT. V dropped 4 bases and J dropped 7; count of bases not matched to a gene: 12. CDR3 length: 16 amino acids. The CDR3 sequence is CASSSQAGGWGQPQHF. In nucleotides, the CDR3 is TGTGCCAGCAGTTCCCAAGCAGGGGGCTGGGGACAGCCCCAGCATTTT.

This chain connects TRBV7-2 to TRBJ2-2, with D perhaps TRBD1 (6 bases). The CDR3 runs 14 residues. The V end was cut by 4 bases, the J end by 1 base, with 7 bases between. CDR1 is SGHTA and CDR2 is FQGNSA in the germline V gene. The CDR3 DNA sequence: TGTGCCAGCAGCTGGACAGAGAACACCGGGGAGCTGTTTTTT. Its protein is CASSWTENTGELFF.

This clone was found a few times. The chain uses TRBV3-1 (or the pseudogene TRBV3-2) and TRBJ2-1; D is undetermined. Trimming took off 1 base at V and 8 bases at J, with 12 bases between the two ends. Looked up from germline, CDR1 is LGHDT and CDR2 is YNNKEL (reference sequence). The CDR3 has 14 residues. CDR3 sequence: CASSQVAGNYEQFF. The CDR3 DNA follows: TGTGCCAGCAGCCAAGTCGCAGGAAACTATGAGCAGTTCTTC.

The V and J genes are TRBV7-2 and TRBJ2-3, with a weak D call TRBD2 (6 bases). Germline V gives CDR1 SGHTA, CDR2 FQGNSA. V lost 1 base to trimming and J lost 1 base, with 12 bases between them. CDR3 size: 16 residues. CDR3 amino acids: CASSLVVASGTDTQYF. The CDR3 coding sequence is TGTGCCAGCAGCTTAGTAGTGGCTAGCGGCACAGATACGCAGTATTTT.

The CDR3 loop reads CASSFTRWELFF. The CDR3 DNA follows: TGTGCCAGCAGTTTCACGCGATGGGAGCTGTTTTTT. V usage is TRBV12-3 or TRBV12-4 and J usage is TRBJ2-2, with D unresolved. V was cut by 3 bases and J by 9 bases, with 8 bases left in between. This CDR3 has 12 amino acids.

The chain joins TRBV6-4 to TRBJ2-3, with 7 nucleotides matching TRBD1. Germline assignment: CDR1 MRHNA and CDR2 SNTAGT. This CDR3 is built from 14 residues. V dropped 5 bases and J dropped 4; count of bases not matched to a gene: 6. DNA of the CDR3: TGTGCCAGCAGTATGGGGCAGGGGGCAGATACGCAGTATTTT. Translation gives CASSMGQGADTQYF.

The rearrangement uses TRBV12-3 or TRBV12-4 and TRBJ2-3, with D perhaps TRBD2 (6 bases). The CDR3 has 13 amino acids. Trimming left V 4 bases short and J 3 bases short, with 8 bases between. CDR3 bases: TGTGCCAGCAGTTCTCGGGGGACAGATACGCAGTATTTT. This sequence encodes CASSSRGTDTQYF.

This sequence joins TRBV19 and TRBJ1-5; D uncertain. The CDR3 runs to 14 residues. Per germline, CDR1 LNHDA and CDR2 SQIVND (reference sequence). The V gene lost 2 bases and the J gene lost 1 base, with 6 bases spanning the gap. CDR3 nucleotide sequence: TGTGCCAGTAGTATACAGTTCAGCAATCAGCCCCAGCATTTT. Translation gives CASSIQFSNQPQHF.

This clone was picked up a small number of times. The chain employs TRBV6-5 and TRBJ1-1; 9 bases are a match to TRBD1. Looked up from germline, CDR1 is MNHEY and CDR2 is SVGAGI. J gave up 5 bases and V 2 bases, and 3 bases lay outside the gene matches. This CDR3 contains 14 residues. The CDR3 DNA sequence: TGTGCCAGCAGTTACACGGGACAGGGTACTGAAGCTTTCTTT. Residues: CASSYTGQGTEAFF.

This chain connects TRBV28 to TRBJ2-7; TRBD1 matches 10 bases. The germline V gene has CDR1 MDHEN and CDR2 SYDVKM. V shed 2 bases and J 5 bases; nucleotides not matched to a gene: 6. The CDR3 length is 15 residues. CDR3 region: CASSLPGQGWDEQYF. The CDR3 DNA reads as TGTGCCAGCAGTTTACCGGGACAGGGGTGGGACGAGCAGTACTTC. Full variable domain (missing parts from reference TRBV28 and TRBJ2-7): DVKVTQSSRYLVKRTGEKVFLECVQDMDHENMFWYRQDPGLGLRLIYFSYDVKMKEKGDIPEGYSVSREKKERFSLILESASTNQTSMYLCASSLPGQGWDEQYFGPGTRLTVT.

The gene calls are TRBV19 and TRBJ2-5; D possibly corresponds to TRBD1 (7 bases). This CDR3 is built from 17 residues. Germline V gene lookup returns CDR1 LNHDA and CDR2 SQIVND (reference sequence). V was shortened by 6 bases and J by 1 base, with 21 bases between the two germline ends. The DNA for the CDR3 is TGTGCCAGTAGCCGGGGCGGAGGGGCAGGGGGCCAAGAGACCCAGTACTTC. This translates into CASSRGGGAGGQETQYF.

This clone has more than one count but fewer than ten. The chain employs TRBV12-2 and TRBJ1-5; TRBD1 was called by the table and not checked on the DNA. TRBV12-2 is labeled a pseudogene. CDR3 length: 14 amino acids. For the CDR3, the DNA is TGTGCAAGTCGCTGGCCCGGACAGCTAGAGCCCCAGCATTTT. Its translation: CASRWPGQLEPQHF.

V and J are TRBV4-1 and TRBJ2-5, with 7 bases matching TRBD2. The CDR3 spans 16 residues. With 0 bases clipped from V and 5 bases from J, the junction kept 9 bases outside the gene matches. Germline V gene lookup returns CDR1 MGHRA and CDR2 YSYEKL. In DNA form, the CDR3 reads TGCGCCAGCAGCCAAGAAAATCGGGGGGAGTGGGAGACCCAGTACTTC. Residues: CASSQENRGEWETQYF.

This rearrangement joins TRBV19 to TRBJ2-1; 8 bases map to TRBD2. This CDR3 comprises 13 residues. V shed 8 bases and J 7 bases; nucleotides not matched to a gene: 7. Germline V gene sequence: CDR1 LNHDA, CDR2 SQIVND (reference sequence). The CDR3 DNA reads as TGTGCCAGTGAACGAGCGGGAGTAAATGAGCAGTTCTTC. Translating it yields CASERAGVNEQFF. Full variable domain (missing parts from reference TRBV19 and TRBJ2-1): DGGITQSPKYLFRKEGQNVTLSCEQNLNHDAMYWYRQDPGQGLRLIYYSQIVNDFQKGDIAEGYSVSREKKESFPLTVTSAQKNPTAFYLCASERAGVNEQFFGPGTRLTVL.

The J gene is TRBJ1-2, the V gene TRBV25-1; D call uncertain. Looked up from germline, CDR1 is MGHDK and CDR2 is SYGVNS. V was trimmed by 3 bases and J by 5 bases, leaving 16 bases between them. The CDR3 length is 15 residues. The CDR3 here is CASSEGSPGRYGYTF. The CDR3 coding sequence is TGTGCCAGCAGTGAGGGATCCCCCGGGAGGTATGGCTACACCTTC.

CDR3 region: CASSPGRPGSTNEKLFF. CDR3 coding DNA: TGTGCCAGCTCACCAGGACGGCCAGGGTCGACTAATGAAAAACTGTTTTTT. The chain joins TRBV18 to TRBJ1-4, with D perhaps matching TRBD1 (5 bases). The germline gives CDR1 KGHSH, CDR2 LQKENI. This CDR3 has 17 amino acids. V was clipped by 2 bases and J by 2 bases, with 15 bases between them.

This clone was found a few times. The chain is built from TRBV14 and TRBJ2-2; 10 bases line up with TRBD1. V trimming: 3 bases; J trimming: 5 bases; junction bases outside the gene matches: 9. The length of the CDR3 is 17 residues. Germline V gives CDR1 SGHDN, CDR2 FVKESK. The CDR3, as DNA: TGTGCCAGCAGCCACTGGACAGGGGGTCTTGTGACCGGGGAGCTGTTTTTT. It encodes CASSHWTGGLVTGELFF.

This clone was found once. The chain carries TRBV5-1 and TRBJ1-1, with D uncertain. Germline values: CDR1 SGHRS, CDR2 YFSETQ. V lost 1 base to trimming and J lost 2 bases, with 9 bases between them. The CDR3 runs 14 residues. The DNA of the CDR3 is TGCGCCAGCAGCTTGAGTGGTGGCAACACTGAAGCTTTCTTT. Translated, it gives CASSLSGGNTEAFF.

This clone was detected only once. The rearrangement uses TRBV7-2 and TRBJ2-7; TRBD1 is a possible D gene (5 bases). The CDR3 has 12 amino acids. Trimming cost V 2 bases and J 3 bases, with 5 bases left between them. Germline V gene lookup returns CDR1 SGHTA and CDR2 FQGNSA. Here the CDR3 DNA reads TGTGCCAGCAGCTTACAGGGCTACGAGCAGTACTTC. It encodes CASSLQGYEQYF.

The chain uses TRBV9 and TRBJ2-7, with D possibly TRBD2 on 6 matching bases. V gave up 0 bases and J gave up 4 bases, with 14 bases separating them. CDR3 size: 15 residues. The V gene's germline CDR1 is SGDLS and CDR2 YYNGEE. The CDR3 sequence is CASSVGDSGVYEQYF. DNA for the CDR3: TGTGCCAGCAGCGTAGGGGATAGCGGAGTTTACGAGCAGTACTTC.

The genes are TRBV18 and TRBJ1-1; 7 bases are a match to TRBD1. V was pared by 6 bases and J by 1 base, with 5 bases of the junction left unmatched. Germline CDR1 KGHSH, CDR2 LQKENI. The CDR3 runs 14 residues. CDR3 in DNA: TGTGCCAGCTCTAGGGACAGCTCGAACACTGAAGCTTTCTTT. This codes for CASSRDSSNTEAFF.

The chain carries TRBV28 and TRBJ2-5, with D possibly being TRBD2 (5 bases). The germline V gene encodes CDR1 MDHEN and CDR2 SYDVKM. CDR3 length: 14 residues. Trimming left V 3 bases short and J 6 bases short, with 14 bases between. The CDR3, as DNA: TGTGCCAGCAGTTTTGAGCGGATGGGGAAGACCCAGTACTTC. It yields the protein CASSFERMGKTQYF.

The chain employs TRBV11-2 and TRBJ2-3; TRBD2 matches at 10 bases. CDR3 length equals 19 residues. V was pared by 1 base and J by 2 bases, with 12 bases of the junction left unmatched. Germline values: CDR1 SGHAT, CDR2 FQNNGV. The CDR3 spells CASSLARAASGGYTDTQYF. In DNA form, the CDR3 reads TGTGCCAGCAGCTTAGCCCGAGCGGCTAGCGGGGGATACACAGATACGCAGTATTTT.

CDR3 in DNA: TGTGCCAGCAGCCCCAGAGGTGAAAAACTGTTTTTT. Its protein is CASSPRGEKLFF. The chain employs TRBV3-1 (or the pseudogene TRBV3-2) and TRBJ1-4; no reliable D call. CDR1 LGHDT and CDR2 YNNKEL come from the germline V gene (reference sequence). The length of the CDR3 is 12 residues. The V gene lost 4 bases and the J gene lost 7 bases, with 7 bases spanning the gap.